Sequencing of this TCR beta chain was carried out in a study of T cell changes during pregnancy in multiple sclerosis. Using immunoSEQ multiplex PCR, the repertoire was profiled, and TCRdb retains in-frame clones only, with some absent. The sample contains 20,000 or so clones, 86% of which appear only once. V was shortened by 4 bases and J by 0 bases, with 10 bases between the two germline ends. Germline CDR1 is MNHEY and CDR2 is SMNVEV (reference sequence). This CDR3 comprises 14 residues. The sequence came from a female donor in good health, enrolled as a control in a pregnancy study. The sample was CD8+ T cells from peripheral blood mononuclear cells, taken in the third trimester of pregnancy. The chain has TRBV27 and TRBJ2-7; tentative D call: TRBD2 (6 bases). The CDR3 DNA sequence: TGTGCCAGCAGTTACGGGGGAAGCTCCTACGAGCAGTACTTC. Translation: CASSYGGSSYEQYF.